This TCR beta chain appears in the sequencing data of a study of response to subunit inactivated influenza vaccine (dated 2018 in TCRdb). A note on the overall study: The study used deep quantitative T cell receptor repertoire profiling to track responses to a trivalent subunit inactivated influenza vaccine. Overall study outcomes, separate from this receptor: It was suggested by the authors that each seasonal influenza vaccination may recruit only a limited number of new T cells.

The CDR3 runs 15 residues from the cysteine to the phenylalanine. Only CDR3 DNA is held: 45 bases, read in frame from base 1. CDR1 and CDR2, per the germline V gene (reference sequence), are DFQATT and SNEGSKA. V lost 4 bases and J lost 6 bases, and the count of bases not matched to a germline gene is 12. A note on this clonotype: Its antigen is currently not known. No base qualities exist here, and no much larger clone lies one base off it.

Libraries were constructed by RT-PCR. The data were produced on an Illumina HiSeq 2500. TCRdb reprocessing: public reads trimmed at Q25 with fastp, clones called with MiXCR, in-frame beta chains kept. A single entry per CDR3 protein holds the most common genes and DNA from its merged rows. A total of approximately 730,000 distinct CDR3 sequences appear in this sample, about 14% of them only once. The ten biggest clones cover around 7% of the sample. The receptor was derived from a man between 45 and 60 years old who received an inactivated influenza vaccine. Donor details come from another sample of the same person, matched by shared clones. The material sequenced was PBMCs from blood, taken less than 15 days before vaccination. Here the chain combines TRBV20-1 and TRBJ1-5; TRBD1 aligns with 7 central bases. The DNA sequence reads TGCAGTGCTACCCGACAGGGCTTTTCCTTTCAGCCCCAGCATTTT. Translated, this is CSATRQGFSFQPQHF.